The rows below give T cell receptor beta chains drawn from one sample of a study of T cells in Graves' hyperthyroidism and ophthalmopathy. Each CDR3 protein gets one entry after TCRdb re-called the multiplex PCR reads with MiXCR. The table lists 400,000 to 600,000 distinct CDR3 sequences, about 16% of them singletons. Sequenced: blood. The receptors come from a woman aged 25 to 45 with Graves' ophthalmopathy. The CDR3 runs from the conserved cysteine through the conserved F or W. A D gene is named only where the DNA matches it firmly. Only some rows state a clone size, as once, few, many or a class for expanded clones.

NA | TRBJ2-3 | TRBV24-1 | NA | CATSDIGGASTDTQYF | TGTGCCACCAGTGATATTGGGGGGGCCAGCACAGATACGCAGTATTTT
TRBD1 | TRBJ1-6 | TRBV29-1 | few | CSVKTETGLNSPLHF | TGCAGCGTTAAAACGGAGACAGGGCTTAATTCACCCCTCCACTTT
NA | TRBJ2-7 | TRBV12-3/TRBV12-4 | many | CASKIEGSYEQYF | TGTGCCAGCAAAATCGAGGGTTCCTACGAGCAGTACTTC
NA | TRBJ2-7 | TRBV6-5 | few | CASSYSGSVYFYEQYF | TGTGCCAGCAGTTACTCCGGCTCGGTGTATTTCTACGAGCAGTACTTC
NA | TRBJ1-5 | TRBV28 | NA | CASSLRGGQPRHF | TGTGCCAGCAGTCTCAGAGGGGGTCAGCCCCGGCATTTT
TRBD2 | TRBJ2-1 | TRBV11-2 | NA | CASSLARLAEPYNEQFF | TGTGCCAGCAGCTTAGCTCGACTAGCGGAACCCTACAATGAGCAGTTCTTC
TRBD2 | TRBJ2-1 | TRBV20-1 | many | CSASISGTHNEQFF | TGCAGTGCTAGTATTAGCGGGACCCACAATGAGCAGTTCTTC
NA | TRBJ2-3 | TRBV18 | many | CASSPPGQFTDTQYF | TGTGCCAGCTCACCACCTGGACAATTCACAGATACGCAGTATTTT
NA | TRBJ2-7 | TRBV11-1 | NA | CASSLMGGSSYEQYF | TGTGCCAGCAGCTTAATGGGGGGAAGCTCCTACGAGCAGTACTTC
NA | TRBJ1-2 | TRBV29-1 | many | CSVGGYNYGYTF | TGCAGCGTTGGGGGCTATAACTATGGCTACACCTTC
NA | TRBJ1-2 | TRBV20-1 | few | CSARDRLWGYTF | TGCAGTGCTAGGGACCGTCTGTGGGGCTACACCTTC
NA | TRBJ1-3 | TRBV7-9 | NA | CASSERNTIYF | TGTGCCAGCAGCGAGCGAAACACCATATATTTT
NA | TRBJ1-2 | TRBV27 | few | CASTSSRDRGYTF | TGTGCCAGTACTTCGAGTAGGGACCGTGGCTACACCTTC
NA | TRBJ2-4 | TRBV30 | many | CAWSEGRGDIQYF | TGTGCCTGGAGTGAGGGCAGGGGTGACATTCAGTACTTC
TRBD1 | TRBJ1-1 | TRBV29-1 | few | CSVEVQGGTEAFF | TGCAGCGTTGAAGTGCAGGGGGGTACTGAAGCTTTCTTT
TRBD1 | TRBJ1-2 | TRBV20-1 | many | CSATSPTGTGSNYGYTF | TGCAGTGCCACCAGTCCAACCGGGACAGGGTCTAACTATGGCTACACCTTC
TRBD2 | TRBJ2-7 | TRBV13 | many | CASSLGLAGDYEQYF | TGTGCCAGCAGCTTAGGGCTAGCGGGGGACTACGAGCAGTACTTC
NA | TRBJ1-1 | TRBV30 | many | CAWSVNLGAPGTEAFF | TGTGCCTGGAGTGTAAATCTGGGGGCGCCGGGCACTGAAGCTTTCTTT
TRBD2 | TRBJ2-3 | TRBV6-1 | NA | CASSKTSGLAGVSTDTQYF | TGTGCCAGCAGTAAGACCTCTGGACTAGCGGGAGTGAGCACAGATACGCAGTATTTT